This T cell receptor beta chain was profiled in a study of CD8+CD57+ T cells in acquired aplastic anemia. Study-level background: Sorting CD4+ and CD8+ cells gave DNA averaging about 3.1 ug.

CDR3 length: 14 amino acids. The germline V gene has CDR1 SGHNT and CDR2 YENEEA. Trimming cost V 1 base and J 12 bases, with 16 bases left between them. Study results and caveats: CD8+ Simpson's diversity showed no significant patient-control difference. The same twenty-nine CD8+ CDR3 sequences occurred in patients and in controls.

TCR beta VDJ and CDR3 profiles were obtained from a genomic DNA template. TCRdb reanalysed the reads using MiXCR and keeps one entry per CDR3 protein. The sample yields 250,000 to 300,000 distinct CDR3 sequences, 55% to 60% seen once. For this clonotype: Its antigen is unknown.

This receptor was identified in a human donor with severe aplastic anemia or a healthy control (not recorded which). Input material: sorted CD4+, CD8+, or CD8+CD57+ T cells (not recorded which) from PBMCs. The genes are TRBV11-3 and TRBJ2-1, with D unclear. This chain's CDR3 is CASSLVGEQSGQFF. DNA for the CDR3: TGTGCCAGCAGCTTAGTCGGTGAGCAAAGTGGGCAGTTCTTC.